This T cell receptor (beta chain) was sequenced in a study of T cells after yellow fever vaccination. This clonotype was counted many times. Whole-study results and caveats: There was a possibility that FACS-sorted repertoires contained abundant clonotypes contaminating from the bulk population. The study re-detected most primary-vaccination clones after the booster (96% CD4, roughly 85% CD8). Some clonotypes were seen in both the CD4 and the CD8 compartments. These made up a small share and likely arose from convergent recombination.

The 5'RACE template-switching step produced TCR cDNA and added a universal primer site and UMIs. MiXCR, applied by TCRdb to the 5' RACE reads, yields one record per CDR3 protein. The sample records roughly 26,000 distinct CDR3 sequences, under 7% being singletons. Germline V gene data show CDR1 as MNHEY and CDR2 as SVGEGT. The V end lost 8 bases, the J end lost 2 bases, and 13 bases lay between the germline ends. The CDR3 runs 13 residues. This chain joins TRBV6-2 or TRBV6-3 and TRBJ2-7; D gene uncertain. The specimen was PBMCs, either bulk or a sorted T-cell subset (CD4+, CD8+, memory, or dextramer-sorted; not recorded which), collected 15 days after the yellow fever booster vaccination. This TCR was recovered from a man between 25 and 39 years old who received the YFV17D yellow fever vaccine. The CDR3 DNA reads as TGTGCCAGCTGTTTCTTACCTACCTACGAGCAGTACTTC. Its protein is CASCFLPTYEQYF.